The TCR beta chain under discussion was sequenced for a study of T cells in localized non-small cell lung cancer (dated by TCRdb to 2020 to 2021). In the study overall: T cell repertoires of about 240 early-stage NSCLC patients were analyzed, with tumors being compared against uninvolved tumor-adjacent lungs. The cohort consisted of approximately 240 treatment-naive NSCLC patients whose localized lung tumors had been resected. The mean age of the NSCLC patients was about 64 years, with 120 to 150 men and around 100 women. Results the study describes overall, beyond this receptor: Uninvolved tumor-adjacent lung showed the highest T cell clonality, higher than tumor, which suggests more focused antigenic responses in the adjacent lung. Higher T cell density in blood was associated with longer overall survival, whereas higher clonality in adjacent lung was associated with shorter survival. Because the study design was exploratory, TCR variables were selected using unadjusted p-values without false-discovery rate correction. Because multi-region tumor sequencing was not done, intratumor heterogeneity could not be ruled out. Of the top 100 tumor clones, a median of approximately 60 were detected in paired uninvolved adjacent lung; under 30 were also among that lung's top 100.

Concerning this clone: The antigen it recognizes is unknown. Base quality data are lacking; no much larger clone is found one base away.

The germline V gene sets CDR1 to MDHEN and CDR2 to SYDVKM. Trimming leaves V shorter by 5 bases and J shorter by 7 bases, with the junction holding 9 bases beyond the gene matches. The CDR3 has 14 amino acids, counting the end cysteine and phenylalanine. The kept DNA is CDR3 alone, 42 bases in frame from the first base. At diagnosis, tumor, uninvolved tumor-adjacent lung and peripheral blood were collected and then preserved as a mix of FFPE and fresh-frozen material. The immunoSEQ Assay was used to sequence TCR beta CDR3 regions from DNA. For the original study's pipeline: To compute T cell density, TCR beta template counts were normalized to usable DNA, which was estimated by amplifying housekeeping genes. Richness was estimated with the preseqR package, extrapolating to 400,000 templates for PBMC samples and 120,000 templates for tissue samples. Clonality was taken to be one minus Pielou's evenness. Tissue-enriched TCRs were identified through differential abundance testing performed on productive amino-acid clonotypes, with a minimum total count of 5 and an alpha of 0.1. Repertoire overlap between compartments was quantified with the Jaccard Index and Morisita Overlap Index. GLIPH clustered TCR beta CDR3s with public tetramer-defined viral CDR3s; viral motifs required at least three viral sequences plus V-gene enrichment. Held by TCRdb, this immuneACCESS table contains in-frame sequences only and omits some clones. Under half of the omission traces to an unresolved V gene where checked; the cause of the rest is unknown. V and J calls and clone size are as listed in that table; D and trimming were resolved from the DNA. The sample profile shows about 3,400 clones; under 30% of them were found once. Under 30% of the sample lies in the top ten.

The receptor chain draws on TRBV28 and TRBJ1-2, with 8 middle bases fitting TRBD1. This clonotype was sampled from a woman aged 35-75 years with stage I lung adenocarcinoma. Sequencing used lung tumor tissue, obtained before any cancer treatment. The DNA sequence is as follows: TGTGCCAGCAGTAGTACCCGGACAGGGAGTGGCTACACCTTC. This encodes CASSSTRTGSGYTF.